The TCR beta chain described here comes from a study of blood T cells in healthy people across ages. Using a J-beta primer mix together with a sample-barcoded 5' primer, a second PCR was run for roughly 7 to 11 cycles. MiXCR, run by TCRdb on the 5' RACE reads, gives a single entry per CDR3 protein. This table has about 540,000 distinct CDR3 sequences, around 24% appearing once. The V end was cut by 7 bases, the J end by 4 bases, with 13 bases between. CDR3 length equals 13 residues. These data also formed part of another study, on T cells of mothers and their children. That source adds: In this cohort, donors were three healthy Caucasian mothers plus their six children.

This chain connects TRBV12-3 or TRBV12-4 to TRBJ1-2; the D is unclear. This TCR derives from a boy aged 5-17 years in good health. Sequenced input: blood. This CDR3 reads CASTPDYAYGYTF. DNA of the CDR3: TGTGCCAGCACCCCGGATTATGCCTATGGCTACACCTTC.